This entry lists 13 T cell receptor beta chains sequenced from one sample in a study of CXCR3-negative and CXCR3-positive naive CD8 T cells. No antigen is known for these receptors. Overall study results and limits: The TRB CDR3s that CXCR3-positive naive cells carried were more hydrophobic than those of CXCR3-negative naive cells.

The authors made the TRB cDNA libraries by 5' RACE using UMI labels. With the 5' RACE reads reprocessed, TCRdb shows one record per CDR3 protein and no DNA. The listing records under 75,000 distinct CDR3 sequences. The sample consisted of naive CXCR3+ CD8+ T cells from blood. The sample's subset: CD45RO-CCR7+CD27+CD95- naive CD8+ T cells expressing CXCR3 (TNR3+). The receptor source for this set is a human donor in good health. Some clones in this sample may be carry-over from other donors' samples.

CDR3 residues: CSVEGITGKYGDEQFF. This chain joins TRBV29-1 and TRBJ2-1; the TCRdb D gene call, TRBD1, has no DNA to confirm it. The CDR3 length is 16 residues. Germline values: CDR1 SQVTM, CDR2 ANQGSEA.

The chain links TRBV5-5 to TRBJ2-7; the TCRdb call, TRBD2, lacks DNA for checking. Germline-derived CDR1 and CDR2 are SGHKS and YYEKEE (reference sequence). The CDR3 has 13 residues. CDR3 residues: CASRMTSSYEQYF.

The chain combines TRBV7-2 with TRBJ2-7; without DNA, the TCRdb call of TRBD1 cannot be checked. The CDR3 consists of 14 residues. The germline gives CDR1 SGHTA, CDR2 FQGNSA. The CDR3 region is CASSREHGGGEQYF.

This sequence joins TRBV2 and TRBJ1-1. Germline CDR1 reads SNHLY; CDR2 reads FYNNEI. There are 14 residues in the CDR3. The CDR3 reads CASSRGGLNTEAFF.

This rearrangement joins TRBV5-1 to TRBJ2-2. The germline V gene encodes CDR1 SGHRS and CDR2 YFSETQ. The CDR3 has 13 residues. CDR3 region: CASSLEGFGELFF.

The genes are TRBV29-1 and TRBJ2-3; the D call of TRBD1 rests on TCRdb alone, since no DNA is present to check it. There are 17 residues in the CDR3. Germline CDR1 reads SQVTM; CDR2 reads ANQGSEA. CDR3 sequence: CSVEVGLEEGASDTQYF.

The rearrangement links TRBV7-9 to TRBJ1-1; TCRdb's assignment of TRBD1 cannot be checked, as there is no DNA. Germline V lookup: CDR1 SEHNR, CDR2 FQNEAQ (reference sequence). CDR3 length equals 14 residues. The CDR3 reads CASSGPRTNTEAFF.

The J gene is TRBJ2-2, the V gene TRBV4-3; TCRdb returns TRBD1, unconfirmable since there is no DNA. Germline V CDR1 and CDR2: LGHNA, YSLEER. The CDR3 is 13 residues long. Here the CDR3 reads CASSQDRAGELFF.

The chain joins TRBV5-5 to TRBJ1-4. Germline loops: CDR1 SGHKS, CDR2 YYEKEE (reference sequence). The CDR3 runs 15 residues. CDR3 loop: CASSLILATNEKLFF.

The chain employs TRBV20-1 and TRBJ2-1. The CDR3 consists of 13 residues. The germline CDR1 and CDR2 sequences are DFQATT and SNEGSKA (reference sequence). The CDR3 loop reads CSARGILNNEQFF.

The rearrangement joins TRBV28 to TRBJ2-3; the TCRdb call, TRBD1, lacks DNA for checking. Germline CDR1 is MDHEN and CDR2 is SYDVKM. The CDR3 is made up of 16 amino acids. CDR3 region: CASNILGTASTDTQYF.

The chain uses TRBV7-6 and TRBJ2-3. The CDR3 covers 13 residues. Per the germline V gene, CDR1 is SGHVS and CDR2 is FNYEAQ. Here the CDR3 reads CASSLEFTDTQYF.

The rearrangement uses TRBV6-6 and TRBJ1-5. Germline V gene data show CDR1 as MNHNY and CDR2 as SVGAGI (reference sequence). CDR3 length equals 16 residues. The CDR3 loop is CASSYSYTSSNQPQHF.